What follows is one T cell receptor beta chain and its context. Its recognized antigen is unknown. No per-base quality is available; no much larger clone lies one base away. Using the deep immunoSEQ assay, TCR CDR3 regions were amplified from genomic DNA by multiplex PCR. For each cell subset, the extracted genomic DNA was distributed evenly across all wells of several immunoSEQ 96-well plates, and each plate served as one replicate. Each replicate PCR for sorted subsets received about 0.2 ug genomic DNA, equal to roughly 30,000 T cell genomes. Purified libraries were quantified with a Qubit 3.0 fluorometer, sized on a Bioanalyzer 2100, and re-quantified with the KAPA Library Quantification kit. Every immunoSEQ 96-well plate was sequenced on a separate single-read 150-cycle Illumina NextSeq 550 flow cell. On the authors' methods: Because only junctional sequences without quality scores were contained in the immunoSEQ output, filtering matching that applied to full-length reads could not be performed. To assign V/J genes and CDR3, sequences were annotated against IMGT germline references using PyIR, a Python wrapper for IgBLAST v1.9. Any read was removed if the V/J assignment was weak (E-value above 1e-6), the CDR3 was missing, or the read contained stop codons, out-of-frame junctions, or ambiguous translated residues. V3J clonotypes were defined by identical inferred V gene, J gene, and CDR3 amino acid sequence. Percentage overlap between repertoires was calculated by dividing the number of shared unique clonotypes by the size of the smaller repertoire. Richness of each repertoire was evaluated using RTK rarefaction, the Chao1 estimator, and Recon v2.1 estimates of unobserved clonotypes. For all TCRbeta clonotypes obtained by the gDNA method from a few donors, generation probabilities were computed with OLGA. Imported from immuneACCESS, the table was reduced by TCRdb to in-frame sequences with V and J called. These copies leave out some clones; in studies compared against another copy, an unresolved V gene accounts for under half, and the cause of the remainder is not known. The DNA was the basis for D and trimming; V, J and clone size are from that table. The sample table shows roughly 100,000 clones, and about 67% are seen once. The ten largest clones add up to almost 25% of the sample.

This entry is derived from a study of shared clonotypes between healthy human individuals (dated by TCRdb to 2018 to 2021). About the full investigation: A few men and a couple of women, aged 18 to 49 years, made up the cohort. Per donor, three plates each were used for CD4 naive and CD4 memory, two for CD8 naive, and one for CD8 memory. Different laboratories and diverse techniques were used to prepare libraries and sequence TCR repertoires, to increase sequencing depth and limit assay-specific biases. Between about 0.8 and 8.9 billion PBMCs per donor were obtained by leukapheresis. The study deeply sequenced blood TCR repertoires of five healthy adults to estimate repertoire size and the extent of clonotype sharing between individuals.

The donors were healthy, HIV-negative adults with no recently reported acute infections or vaccinations. Only Caucasian adults living in Nashville, Tennessee, USA were represented among the donors. CD8 memory samples were composed of magnetically selected CD45RO+ cells combined with CCR7-negative CD45RA+ effector memory (TemRA) cells. After blood collection by leukapheresis, PBMCs were isolated using Ficoll-Histopaque density gradient centrifugation and then cryopreserved in the vapor phase of liquid nitrogen. Analytical flow cytometry was used to check the purity and quantity of each magnetically sorted T cell population. Genomic DNA was isolated from each sorted fraction and quantified by UV absorbance on a Nanodrop 2000c. Based on the germline V gene (reference sequence), the CDR1 and CDR2 sequences are MNHEY and SMNVEV. V trim: 5 bases; J trim: 6 bases; unmatched bases: 12. The CDR3 goes from the cysteine to the phenylalanine over 15 residues. Just CDR3 DNA is preserved here, 45 bases in frame from base 1.

Beyond this particular receptor, the publication reports: Estimated clonotype richness was generally larger for naive than for memory subsets. Across several donors, approximately 4.9% of naive CD4, 3% to 4% of naive CD8, approximately 2.5% of memory CD4, and roughly 0.4% of memory CD8 clonotypes were shared. Because the study included only a small number of donors, the genetic and exposure-history diversity represented was limited. Pairwise subsampling indicated that sequencing depth was expected to affect the degree of clonotype sharing among donors. Only blood was sampled, and tissue TCR repertoires likely differ from those in blood. Incomplete sequencing was indicated by rarefaction of sorted-subset datasets, despite the large sequencing depth. Compared with non-shared clonotypes, clonotypes shared by all four sorted-subset donors had higher generation probabilities.

The sequenced sample was memory CD8+ T cells sorted from blood. The cell subset or site label for this specimen denotes: CD45RO+ cells pooled with CCR7-negative TemRA cells. This clonotype was obtained from a woman aged 25 to 39 in good health. The V and J genes are TRBV27 and TRBJ2-7, with TRBD2 identical over 8 junction bases. The DNA sequence reads TGTGCCAGCAGTACCGGAACTAGCGGACTAGGCGAGCAGTACTTC. Its translation is CASSTGTSGLGEQYF.